Listed below are T cell receptor beta chains from one sample, sequenced in a study of T cells in Graves' hyperthyroidism and ophthalmopathy. TCRdb re-derived calls from the multiplex PCR reads in MiXCR, one entry per CDR3 protein. The table has about 590,000 distinct CDR3 sequences, around 14% seen once; the top ten hold under 7.5%. Sequenced input: blood. All receptors derive from a woman aged 25-40 years with Graves' hyperthyroidism. The CDR3 runs from the conserved cysteine through the conserved F or W. Fields, in order: V gene, clone size, J gene, D gene, CDR3 protein, CDR3 DNA. The D gene is left open where the match is weak. Size tells how often a clone was seen (once, few, many) or the class of an expanded clone, and some rows leave it out.

v_call: TRBV19; clone_size: few; j_call: TRBJ2-5; d_call: NA; cdr3_aa: CASSPFLSIQETQYF; cdr3_nt: TGTGCCAGTAGTCCTTTTCTTAGCATTCAAGAGACCCAGTACTTC
v_call: TRBV27; clone_size: few; j_call: TRBJ1-1; d_call: NA; cdr3_aa: CASSDVRGYLSAFF; cdr3_nt: TGTGCCAGCAGTGATGTACGTGGATACTTGAGCGCTTTCTTT
v_call: TRBV28; clone_size: few; j_call: TRBJ1-1; d_call: TRBD1; cdr3_aa: CASSLRFGQGAFF; cdr3_nt: TGTGCCAGCAGTTTGCGGTTCGGACAGGGAGCTTTCTTT
v_call: TRBV11-2; clone_size: many; j_call: TRBJ1-2; d_call: TRBD1; cdr3_aa: CASSLGPGQHNYGYTF; cdr3_nt: TGTGCCAGCAGCTTAGGCCCGGGACAGCATAACTATGGCTACACCTTC
v_call: TRBV2; clone_size: many; j_call: TRBJ1-6; d_call: NA; cdr3_aa: CASKPPRVDNSPLHF; cdr3_nt: TGTGCCAGCAAACCTCCGCGGGTGGATAATTCACCCCTCCACTTT
v_call: TRBV3-1; clone_size: few; j_call: TRBJ2-7; d_call: NA; cdr3_aa: CASSRTTGGAGSYEQYF; cdr3_nt: TGTGCCAGCAGCCGGACGACAGGCGGGGCGGGCTCCTACGAGCAGTACTTC
v_call: TRBV30; clone_size: many; j_call: TRBJ1-2; d_call: TRBD1; cdr3_aa: CAWSLGQVDYGYTF; cdr3_nt: TGTGCCTGGAGTCTTGGACAGGTGGACTATGGCTACACCTTC
v_call: TRBV30; clone_size: many; j_call: TRBJ1-2; d_call: NA; cdr3_aa: CAWSPDRNYGYTF; cdr3_nt: TGTGCCTGGAGCCCCGACAGAAACTATGGCTACACCTTC
v_call: TRBV6-1; clone_size: NA; j_call: TRBJ2-2; d_call: TRBD1; cdr3_aa: CASSTTGATGELFF; cdr3_nt: TGTGCCAGCAGTACCACAGGGGCCACCGGGGAGCTGTTTTTT
v_call: TRBV2; clone_size: many; j_call: TRBJ1-3; d_call: NA; cdr3_aa: CASSEARGYERYF; cdr3_nt: TGTGCCAGCAGTGAAGCCAGGGGATACGAACGGTATTTT
v_call: TRBV11-2; clone_size: NA; j_call: TRBJ1-1; d_call: TRBD1; cdr3_aa: CASGWDRGRSGTEAFF; cdr3_nt: TGTGCCAGCGGATGGGACAGGGGGCGTAGTGGCACTGAAGCTTTCTTT
v_call: TRBV30; clone_size: many; j_call: TRBJ2-3; d_call: NA; cdr3_aa: CACHRADTQYF; cdr3_nt: TGTGCCTGTCACAGAGCAGATACGCAGTATTTT
v_call: TRBV29-1; clone_size: many; j_call: TRBJ2-5; d_call: TRBD1; cdr3_aa: CSVEGQGVGETQYF; cdr3_nt: TGCAGCGTCGAAGGACAGGGTGTCGGAGAGACCCAGTACTTC
v_call: TRBV18; clone_size: many; j_call: TRBJ2-3; d_call: NA; cdr3_aa: CASSPLMGPTDTQYF; cdr3_nt: TGTGCCAGCTCACCTTTAATGGGACCTACAGATACGCAGTATTTT
v_call: TRBV15; clone_size: many; j_call: TRBJ1-1; d_call: TRBD1; cdr3_aa: CATSRPRDRGSTEAFF; cdr3_nt: TGTGCCACCAGCAGGCCCCGGGACAGGGGTAGCACTGAAGCTTTCTTT
v_call: TRBV12-3/TRBV12-4; clone_size: many; j_call: TRBJ2-3; d_call: NA; cdr3_aa: CASSHRFTDTQYF; cdr3_nt: TGTGCCAGCAGTCATCGCTTCACAGATACGCAGTATTTT
v_call: TRBV28; clone_size: many; j_call: TRBJ1-1; d_call: NA; cdr3_aa: CASSFGLLNTEAFF; cdr3_nt: TGTGCCAGCAGTTTTGGTCTCTTGAACACTGAAGCTTTCTTT
v_call: TRBV12-3/TRBV12-4; clone_size: many; j_call: TRBJ1-1; d_call: TRBD1; cdr3_aa: CASSQRGLAFF; cdr3_nt: TGTGCCAGCAGTCAAAGGGGGCTGGCTTTCTTT
v_call: TRBV6-1; clone_size: many; j_call: TRBJ2-1; d_call: TRBD1; cdr3_aa: CASSADRGNEQFF; cdr3_nt: TGTGCCAGCAGTGCTGACAGGGGCAATGAGCAGTTCTTC
v_call: TRBV12-3/TRBV12-4; clone_size: NA; j_call: TRBJ1-1; d_call: NA; cdr3_aa: CASKRGFTEAFF; cdr3_nt: TGTGCCAGCAAGAGGGGTTTTACTGAAGCTTTCTTT
v_call: TRBV19; clone_size: NA; j_call: TRBJ2-4; d_call: NA; cdr3_aa: CASSPGAQNIQYF; cdr3_nt: TGTGCCAGTAGCCCCGGGGCGCAGAACATTCAGTACTTC
v_call: TRBV24-1; clone_size: many; j_call: TRBJ1-5; d_call: NA; cdr3_aa: CATSDGMGFGQPQHF; cdr3_nt: TGTGCCACCAGTGATGGGATGGGATTTGGTCAGCCCCAGCATTTT
v_call: TRBV7-9; clone_size: many; j_call: TRBJ2-3; d_call: NA; cdr3_aa: CASIPTGTPLSTDTQYF; cdr3_nt: TGTGCCAGCATTCCGACCGGGACACCTCTAAGCACAGATACGCAGTATTTT
v_call: TRBV6-2/TRBV6-3; clone_size: many; j_call: TRBJ2-7; d_call: NA; cdr3_aa: CASRIWKGNLEQYF; cdr3_nt: TGTGCCAGCAGAATATGGAAGGGAAATCTCGAGCAGTACTTC
v_call: TRBV15; clone_size: few; j_call: TRBJ2-7; d_call: TRBD2; cdr3_aa: CATSRTRGAGDVEQYF; cdr3_nt: TGTGCCACCAGCAGAACCCGGGGAGCGGGAGACGTCGAGCAGTACTTC
v_call: TRBV11-2; clone_size: many; j_call: TRBJ2-3; d_call: NA; cdr3_aa: CASSLGLEFTDTQYF; cdr3_nt: TGTGCCAGCAGCTTAGGGCTGGAATTCACAGATACGCAGTATTTT
v_call: TRBV9; clone_size: NA; j_call: TRBJ1-3; d_call: NA; cdr3_aa: CASSVEGSLSGNTIYF; cdr3_nt: TGTGCCAGCAGCGTAGAGGGCTCTCTCTCTGGAAACACCATATATTTT
v_call: TRBV6-2/TRBV6-3; clone_size: few; j_call: TRBJ2-1; d_call: NA; cdr3_aa: CASSSSNEAIQFF; cdr3_nt: TGTGCCAGCAGTTCGTCCAACGAAGCCATTCAGTTCTTC
v_call: TRBV20-1; clone_size: many; j_call: TRBJ1-1; d_call: NA; cdr3_aa: CSASVREGRAFF; cdr3_nt: TGCAGTGCTAGCGTGAGGGAGGGGAGAGCTTTCTTT
v_call: TRBV24-1; clone_size: many; j_call: TRBJ2-3; d_call: TRBD2; cdr3_aa: CATSDETAGTDTQYF; cdr3_nt: TGTGCCACCAGTGATGAAACAGCGGGGACAGATACGCAGTATTTT
v_call: TRBV9; clone_size: NA; j_call: TRBJ2-7; d_call: TRBD2; cdr3_aa: CASSVEVAGVSEQYF; cdr3_nt: TGTGCCAGCAGCGTAGAAGTAGCGGGAGTTTCCGAGCAGTACTTC
v_call: TRBV20-1; clone_size: many; j_call: TRBJ2-1; d_call: TRBD2; cdr3_aa: CSAVLPSGVYHSYNEQFF; cdr3_nt: TGCAGTGCTGTCCTTCCTAGCGGTGTCTACCACTCCTACAATGAGCAGTTCTTC
v_call: TRBV15; clone_size: many; j_call: TRBJ2-3; d_call: TRBD1; cdr3_aa: CATSSPPDRVGDTQYF; cdr3_nt: TGTGCCACCAGCAGCCCCCCGGACAGGGTAGGGGATACGCAGTATTTT
v_call: TRBV25-1; clone_size: few; j_call: TRBJ1-6; d_call: TRBD1; cdr3_aa: CASKSAGTGGSPLHF; cdr3_nt: TGTGCCAGTAAATCTGCCGGGACAGGGGGTTCACCCCTCCACTTT
v_call: TRBV7-9; clone_size: NA; j_call: TRBJ1-1; d_call: NA; cdr3_aa: CASSDTDEAFF; cdr3_nt: TGTGCCAGCAGCGATACGGATGAAGCTTTCTTT
v_call: TRBV7-9; clone_size: NA; j_call: TRBJ2-7; d_call: TRBD1; cdr3_aa: CASSFQDRGYEQYF; cdr3_nt: TGTGCCAGCAGCTTCCAGGACAGGGGCTATGAGCAGTACTTC
v_call: TRBV29-1; clone_size: many; j_call: TRBJ2-3; d_call: NA; cdr3_aa: CSVDYSADTQYF; cdr3_nt: TGCAGCGTTGATTACAGCGCAGATACGCAGTATTTT